This entry concerns a single T cell receptor (beta chain). Its target is not known. An Oncomine TCR Beta short-read assay was used to sequence the DNA from cultured CD4+ T cells. TCRdb itself ran the PCR reads through MiXCR, one entry per CDR3 protein. Seen here are 20,000 or so distinct CDR3 sequences, approximately 50% observed once, and the top ten hold approximately 12%. With 2 bases removed from V and 0 bases from J, the gap between germline ends came to 13 bases. The CDR3 spans 17 residues. CDR1 and CDR2 (germline): MNHEY, SVGEGT. These data are taken from a study of vaccination and CD4 T cells after COVID-19. Treatment in this sample: roughly 10-day PBMC culture with coronavirus spike peptide pools or control peptides (ViraFEST assay).

V usage is TRBV6-2 or TRBV6-3 and J usage is TRBJ2-2, with D unclear. The sequence came from a human donor with COVID-19. Sequenced sample: cultured CD4+ T cells from blood. CDR3: CASSYQTARANTGELFF. In nucleotides, the CDR3 is TGTGCCAGCAGTTACCAAACAGCAAGGGCGAACACCGGGGAGCTGTTTTTT.